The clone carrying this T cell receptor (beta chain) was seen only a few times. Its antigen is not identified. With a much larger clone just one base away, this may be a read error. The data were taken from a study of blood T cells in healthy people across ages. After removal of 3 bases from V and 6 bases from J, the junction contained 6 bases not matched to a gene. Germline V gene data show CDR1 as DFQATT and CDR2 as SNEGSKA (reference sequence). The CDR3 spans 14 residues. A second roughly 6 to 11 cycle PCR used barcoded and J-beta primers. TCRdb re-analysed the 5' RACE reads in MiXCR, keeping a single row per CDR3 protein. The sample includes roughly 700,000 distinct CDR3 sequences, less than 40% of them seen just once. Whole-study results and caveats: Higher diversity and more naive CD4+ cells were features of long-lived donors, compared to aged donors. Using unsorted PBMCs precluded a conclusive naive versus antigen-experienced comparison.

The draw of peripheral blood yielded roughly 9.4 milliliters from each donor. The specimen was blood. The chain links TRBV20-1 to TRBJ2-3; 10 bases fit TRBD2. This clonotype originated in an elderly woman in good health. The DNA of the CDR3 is TGCAGTGCTAGCGGAGCGGGGGGGCGGGATACGCAGTATTTT. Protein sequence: CSASGAGGRDTQYF.